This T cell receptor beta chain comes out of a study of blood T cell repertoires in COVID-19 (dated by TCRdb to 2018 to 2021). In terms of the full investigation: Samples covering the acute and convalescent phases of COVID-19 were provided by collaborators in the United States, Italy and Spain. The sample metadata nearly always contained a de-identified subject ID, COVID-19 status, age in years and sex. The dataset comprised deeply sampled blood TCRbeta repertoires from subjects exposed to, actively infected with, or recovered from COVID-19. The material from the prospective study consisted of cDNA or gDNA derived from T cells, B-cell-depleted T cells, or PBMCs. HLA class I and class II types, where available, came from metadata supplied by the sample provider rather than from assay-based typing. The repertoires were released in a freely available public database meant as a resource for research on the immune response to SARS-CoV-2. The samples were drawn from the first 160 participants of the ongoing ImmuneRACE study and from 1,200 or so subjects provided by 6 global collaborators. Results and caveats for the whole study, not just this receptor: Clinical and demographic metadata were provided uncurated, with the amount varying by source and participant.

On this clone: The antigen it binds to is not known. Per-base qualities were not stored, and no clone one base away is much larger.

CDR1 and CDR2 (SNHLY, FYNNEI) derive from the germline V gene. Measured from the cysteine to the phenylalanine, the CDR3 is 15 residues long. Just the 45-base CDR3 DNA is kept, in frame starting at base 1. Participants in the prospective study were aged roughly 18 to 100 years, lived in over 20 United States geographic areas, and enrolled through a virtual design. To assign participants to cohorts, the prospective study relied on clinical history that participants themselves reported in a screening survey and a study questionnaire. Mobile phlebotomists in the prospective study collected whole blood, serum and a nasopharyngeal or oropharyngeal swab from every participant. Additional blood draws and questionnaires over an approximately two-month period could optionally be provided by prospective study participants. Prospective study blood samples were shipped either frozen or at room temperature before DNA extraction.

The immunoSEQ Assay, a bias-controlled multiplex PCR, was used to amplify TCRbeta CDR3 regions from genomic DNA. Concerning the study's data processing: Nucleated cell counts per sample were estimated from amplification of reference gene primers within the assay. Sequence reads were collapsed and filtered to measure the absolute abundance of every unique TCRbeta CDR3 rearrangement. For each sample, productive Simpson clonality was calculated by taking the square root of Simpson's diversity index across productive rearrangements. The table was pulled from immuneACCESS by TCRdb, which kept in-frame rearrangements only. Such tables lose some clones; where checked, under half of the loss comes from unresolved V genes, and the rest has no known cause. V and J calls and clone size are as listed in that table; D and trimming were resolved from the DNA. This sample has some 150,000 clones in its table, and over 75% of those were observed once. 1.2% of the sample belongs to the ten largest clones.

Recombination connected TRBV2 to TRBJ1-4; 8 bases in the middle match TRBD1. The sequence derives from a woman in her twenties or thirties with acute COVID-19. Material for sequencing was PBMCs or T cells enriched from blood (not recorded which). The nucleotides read TGTGGCCAGCGACAGGGGTTAGGGTCTAATGAAAAACTGTTTTTT. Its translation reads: CGQRQGLGSNEKLFF.